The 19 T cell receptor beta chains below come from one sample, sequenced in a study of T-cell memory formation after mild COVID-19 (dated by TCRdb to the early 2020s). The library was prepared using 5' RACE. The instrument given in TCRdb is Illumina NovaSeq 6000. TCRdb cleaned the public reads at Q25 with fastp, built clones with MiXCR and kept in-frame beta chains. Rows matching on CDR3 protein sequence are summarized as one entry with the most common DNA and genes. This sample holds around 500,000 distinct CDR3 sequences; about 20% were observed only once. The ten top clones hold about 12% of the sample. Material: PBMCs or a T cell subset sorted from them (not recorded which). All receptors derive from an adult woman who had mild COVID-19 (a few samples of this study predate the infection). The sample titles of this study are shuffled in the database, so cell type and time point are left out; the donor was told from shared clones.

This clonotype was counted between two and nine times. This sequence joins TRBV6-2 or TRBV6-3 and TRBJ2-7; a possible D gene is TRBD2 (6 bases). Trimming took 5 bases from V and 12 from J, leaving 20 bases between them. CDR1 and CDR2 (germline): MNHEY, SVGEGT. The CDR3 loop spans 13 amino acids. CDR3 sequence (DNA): TGTGCCAGCAGTCTACGTCTTGGGAGGCGCCGGTACTTC. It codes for CASSLRLGRRRYF.

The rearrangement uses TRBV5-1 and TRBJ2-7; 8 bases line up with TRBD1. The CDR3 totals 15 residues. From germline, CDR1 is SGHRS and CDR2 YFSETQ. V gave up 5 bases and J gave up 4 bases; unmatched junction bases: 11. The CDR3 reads CASRVRQGANYEQYF. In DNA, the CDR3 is TGCGCCAGCAGGGTTCGGCAGGGGGCGAATTACGAGCAGTACTTC.

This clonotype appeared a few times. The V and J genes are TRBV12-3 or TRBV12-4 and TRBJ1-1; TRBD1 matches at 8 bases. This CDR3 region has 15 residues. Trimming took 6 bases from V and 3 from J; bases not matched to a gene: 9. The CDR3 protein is CASRPRQGSDTEAFF. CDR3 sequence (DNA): TGTGCCAGCAGGCCTAGACAGGGGTCGGACACTGAAGCTTTCTTT.

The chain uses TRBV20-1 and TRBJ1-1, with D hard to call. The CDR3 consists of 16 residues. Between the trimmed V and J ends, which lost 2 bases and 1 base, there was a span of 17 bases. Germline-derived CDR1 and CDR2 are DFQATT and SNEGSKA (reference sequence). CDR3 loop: CSARKIGRPGNTEAFF. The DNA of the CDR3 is TGCAGTGCTAGAAAAATCGGTAGGCCAGGGAACACTGAAGCTTTCTTT.

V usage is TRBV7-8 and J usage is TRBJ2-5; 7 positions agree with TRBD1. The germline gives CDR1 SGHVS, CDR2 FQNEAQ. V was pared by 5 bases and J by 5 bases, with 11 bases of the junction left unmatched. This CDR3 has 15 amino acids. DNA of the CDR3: TGTGCCAGCAGCATCCAAACAGGGGTTGGGGAGACCCAGTACTTC. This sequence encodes CASSIQTGVGETQYF.

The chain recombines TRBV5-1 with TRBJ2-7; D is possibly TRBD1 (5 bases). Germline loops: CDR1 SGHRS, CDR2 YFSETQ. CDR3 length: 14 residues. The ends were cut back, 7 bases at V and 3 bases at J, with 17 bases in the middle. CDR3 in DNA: TGCGCCAGCCGAAGGGGAACTTCGAACTACGAGCAGTACTTC. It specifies CASRRGTSNYEQYF. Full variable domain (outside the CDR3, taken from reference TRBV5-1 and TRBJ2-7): KAGVTQTPRYLIKTRGQQVTLSCSPISGHRSVSWYQQTPGQGLQFLFEYFSETQRNKGNFPGRFSGRQFSNSRSEMNVSTLELGDSALYLCASRRGTSNYEQYFGPGTRLTVT.

CDR3 residues: CASSDEGGLNEKLFF. The CDR3 DNA sequence: TGTGCCAGCAGTGACGAGGGGGGCCTTAATGAAAAACTGTTTTTT. The V and J genes are TRBV2 and TRBJ1-4, with TRBD1 as a possible D gene (6 bases). Deletions cut 3 bases from V and 4 bases from J, with 12 bases between. Germline V gives CDR1 SNHLY, CDR2 FYNNEI. CDR3 length: 15 amino acids. Drawing the rest from reference TRBV2 and TRBJ1-4, the complete variable domain is EPEVTQTPSHQVTQMGQEVILRCVPISNHLYFYWYRQILGQKVEFLVSFYNNEISEKSEIFDDQFSVERPDGSNFTLKIRSTKLEDSAMYFCASSDEGGLNEKLFFGSGTQLSVL.

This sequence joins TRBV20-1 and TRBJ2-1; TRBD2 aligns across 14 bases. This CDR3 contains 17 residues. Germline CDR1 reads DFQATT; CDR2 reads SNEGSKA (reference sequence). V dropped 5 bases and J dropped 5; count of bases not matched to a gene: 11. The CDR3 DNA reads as TGCAGTGCTCCCCCCCCATGGACTAGCGGGAGGCACAATGAGCAGTTCTTC. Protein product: CSAPPPWTSGRHNEQFF.

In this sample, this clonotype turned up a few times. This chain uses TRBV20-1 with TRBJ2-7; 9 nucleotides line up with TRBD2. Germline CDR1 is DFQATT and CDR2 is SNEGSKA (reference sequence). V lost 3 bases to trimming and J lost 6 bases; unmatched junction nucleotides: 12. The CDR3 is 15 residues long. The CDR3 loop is CSARATGLARAEQYF. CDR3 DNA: TGCAGTGCTAGGGCAACCGGACTAGCGCGGGCCGAGCAGTACTTC.

CDR3 coding DNA: TGTGCCACCAGAGGGACAGGCTCCTACAATGAGCAGTTCTTC. It codes for CATRGTGSYNEQFF. The chain uses TRBV24-1 and TRBJ2-1; TRBD1 agrees at 8 bases. CDR3 length: 14 amino acids. Germline V gene lookup returns CDR1 KGHDR and CDR2 SFDVKD. V gave up 7 bases and J gave up 0 bases; unmatched junction bases: 1.

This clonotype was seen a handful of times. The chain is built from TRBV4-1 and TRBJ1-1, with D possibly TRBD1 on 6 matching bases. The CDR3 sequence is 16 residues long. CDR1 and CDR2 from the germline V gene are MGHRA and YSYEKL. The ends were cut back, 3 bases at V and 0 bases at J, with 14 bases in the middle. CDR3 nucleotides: TGCGCCAGCAGCCAGCGGGACAAATTTATGAACACTGAAGCTTTCTTT. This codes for CASSQRDKFMNTEAFF.

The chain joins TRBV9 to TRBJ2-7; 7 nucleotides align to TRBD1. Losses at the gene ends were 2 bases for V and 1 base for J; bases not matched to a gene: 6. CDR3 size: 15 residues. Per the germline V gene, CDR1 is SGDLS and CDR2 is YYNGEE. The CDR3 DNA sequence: TGTGCCAGCAGCGTCGGACAGGAGATTTCCTACGAGCAGTACTTC. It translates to CASSVGQEISYEQYF.

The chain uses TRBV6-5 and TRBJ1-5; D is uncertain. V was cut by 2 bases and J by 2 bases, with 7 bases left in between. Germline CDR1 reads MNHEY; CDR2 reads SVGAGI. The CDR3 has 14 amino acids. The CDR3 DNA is TGTGCCAGCAGTTACAGACCGGGCAATCAGCCCCAGCATTTT. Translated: CASSYRPGNQPQHF.

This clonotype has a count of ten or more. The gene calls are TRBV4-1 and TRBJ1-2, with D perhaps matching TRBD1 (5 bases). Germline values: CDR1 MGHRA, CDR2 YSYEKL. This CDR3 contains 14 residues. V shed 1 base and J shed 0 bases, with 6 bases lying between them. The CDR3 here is CASSQGTTNYGYTF. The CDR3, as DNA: TGCGCCAGCAGCCAAGGGACAACTAACTATGGCTACACCTTC.

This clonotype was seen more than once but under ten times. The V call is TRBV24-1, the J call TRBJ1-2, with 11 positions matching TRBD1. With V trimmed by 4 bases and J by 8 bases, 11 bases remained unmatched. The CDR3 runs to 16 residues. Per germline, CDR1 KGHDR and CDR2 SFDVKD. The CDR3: CATSEAGTGGLGGYTF. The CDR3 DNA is TGTGCCACCAGTGAGGCCGGGACAGGGGGTCTTGGAGGCTACACCTTC.

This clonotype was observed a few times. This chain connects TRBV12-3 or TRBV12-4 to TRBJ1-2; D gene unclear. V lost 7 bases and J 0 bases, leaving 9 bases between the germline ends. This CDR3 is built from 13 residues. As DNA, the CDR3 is TGTGCCAGCATCTCGACAACTAACTATGGCTACACCTTC. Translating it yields CASISTTNYGYTF.

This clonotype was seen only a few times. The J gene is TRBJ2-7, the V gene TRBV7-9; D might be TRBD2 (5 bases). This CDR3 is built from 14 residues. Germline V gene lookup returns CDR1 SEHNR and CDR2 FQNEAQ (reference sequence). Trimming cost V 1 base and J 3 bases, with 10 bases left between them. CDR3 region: CASSLGGLIYEQYF. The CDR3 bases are TGTGCCAGCAGCTTAGGTGGACTGATCTACGAGCAGTACTTC.

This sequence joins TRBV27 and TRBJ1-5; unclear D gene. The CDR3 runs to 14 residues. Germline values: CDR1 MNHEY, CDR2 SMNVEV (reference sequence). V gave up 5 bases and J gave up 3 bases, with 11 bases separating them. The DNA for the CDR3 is TGTGCCAGCAGTCCAAGGGTTATCAATCAGCCCCAGCATTTT. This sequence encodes CASSPRVINQPQHF.

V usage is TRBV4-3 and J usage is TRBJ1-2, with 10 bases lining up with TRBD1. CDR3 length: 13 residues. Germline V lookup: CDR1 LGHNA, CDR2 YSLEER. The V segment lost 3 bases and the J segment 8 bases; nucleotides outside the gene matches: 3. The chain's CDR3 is CASSQTGGGGYTF. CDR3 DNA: TGCGCCAGCAGCCAGACAGGGGGCGGCGGCTACACCTTC.